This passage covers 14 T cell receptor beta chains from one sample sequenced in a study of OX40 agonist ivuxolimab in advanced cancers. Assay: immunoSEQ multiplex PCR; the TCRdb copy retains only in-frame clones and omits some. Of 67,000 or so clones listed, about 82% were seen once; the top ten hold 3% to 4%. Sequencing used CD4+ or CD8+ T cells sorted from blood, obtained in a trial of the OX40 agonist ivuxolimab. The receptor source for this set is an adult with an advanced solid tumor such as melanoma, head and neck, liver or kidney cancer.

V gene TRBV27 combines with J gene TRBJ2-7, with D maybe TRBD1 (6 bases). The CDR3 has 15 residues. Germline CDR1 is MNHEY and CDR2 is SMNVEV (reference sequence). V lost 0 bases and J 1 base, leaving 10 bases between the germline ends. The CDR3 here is CASSLSSGQSYEQYF. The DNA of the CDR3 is TGTGCCAGCAGTTTATCGTCCGGACAGTCCTACGAGCAGTACTTC.

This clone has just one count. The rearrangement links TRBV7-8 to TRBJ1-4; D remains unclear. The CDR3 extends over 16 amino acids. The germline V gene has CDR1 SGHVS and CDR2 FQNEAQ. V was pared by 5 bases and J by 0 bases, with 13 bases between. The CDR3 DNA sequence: TGTGCCAGCAGCCGATCACGGGCCGCAACTAATGAAAAACTGTTTTTT. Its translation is CASSRSRAATNEKLFF. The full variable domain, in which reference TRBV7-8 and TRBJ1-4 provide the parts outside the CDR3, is GAGVSQSPRYKVAKRGQDVALRCDPISGHVSLFWYQQALGQGPEFLTYFQNEAQLDKSGLPSDRFFAERPEGSVSTLKIQRTQQEDSAVYLCASSRSRAATNEKLFFGSGTQLSVL.

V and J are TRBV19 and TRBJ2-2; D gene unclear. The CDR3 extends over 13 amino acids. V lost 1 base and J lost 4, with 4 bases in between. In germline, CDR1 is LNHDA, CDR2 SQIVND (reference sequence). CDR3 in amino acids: CASSIGSTGELFF. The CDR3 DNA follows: TGTGCCAGTAGTATAGGGAGCACCGGGGAGCTGTTTTTT.

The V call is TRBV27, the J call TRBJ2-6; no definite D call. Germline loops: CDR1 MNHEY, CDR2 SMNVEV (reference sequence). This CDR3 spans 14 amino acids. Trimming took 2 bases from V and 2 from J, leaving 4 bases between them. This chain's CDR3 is CASSLTAGANVLTF. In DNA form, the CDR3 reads TGTGCCAGCAGTTTAACGGCTGGGGCCAACGTCCTGACTTTC.

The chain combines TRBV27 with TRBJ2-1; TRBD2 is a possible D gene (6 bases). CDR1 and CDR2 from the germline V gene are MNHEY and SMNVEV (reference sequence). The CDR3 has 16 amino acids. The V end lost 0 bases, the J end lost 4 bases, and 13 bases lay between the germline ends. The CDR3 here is CASSLSLTGVYNEQFF. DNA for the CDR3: TGTGCCAGCAGTTTATCGTTGACGGGAGTGTACAATGAGCAGTTCTTC.

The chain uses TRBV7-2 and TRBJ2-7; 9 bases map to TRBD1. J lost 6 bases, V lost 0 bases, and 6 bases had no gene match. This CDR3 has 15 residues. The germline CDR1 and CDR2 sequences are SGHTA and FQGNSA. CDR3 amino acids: CASSLAGTGISEQYF. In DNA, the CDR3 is TGTGCCAGCAGCTTAGCCGGGACAGGGATATCCGAGCAGTACTTC.

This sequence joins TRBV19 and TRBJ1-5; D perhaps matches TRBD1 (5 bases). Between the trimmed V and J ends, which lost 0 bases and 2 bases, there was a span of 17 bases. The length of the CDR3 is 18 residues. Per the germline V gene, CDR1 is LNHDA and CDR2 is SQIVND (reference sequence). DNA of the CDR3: TGTGCCAGTAGTATAGATAGCCGCCAGGGAGGCGGCAATCAGCCCCAGCATTTT. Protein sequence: CASSIDSRQGGGNQPQHF.

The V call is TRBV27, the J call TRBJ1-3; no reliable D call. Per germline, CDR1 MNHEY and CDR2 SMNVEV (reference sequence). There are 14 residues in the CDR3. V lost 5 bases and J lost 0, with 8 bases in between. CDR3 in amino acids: CASSPLYSGNTIYF. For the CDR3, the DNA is TGTGCCAGCAGTCCTTTGTACTCTGGAAACACCATATATTTT.

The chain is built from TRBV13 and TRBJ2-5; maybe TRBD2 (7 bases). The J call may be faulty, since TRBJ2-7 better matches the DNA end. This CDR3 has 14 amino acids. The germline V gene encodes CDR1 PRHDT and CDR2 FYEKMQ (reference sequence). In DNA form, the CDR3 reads TGTGCCAGCAGTCTTTCAGGGGAGGGCGACGAGCAGTACTTC. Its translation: CASSLSGEGDEQYF.

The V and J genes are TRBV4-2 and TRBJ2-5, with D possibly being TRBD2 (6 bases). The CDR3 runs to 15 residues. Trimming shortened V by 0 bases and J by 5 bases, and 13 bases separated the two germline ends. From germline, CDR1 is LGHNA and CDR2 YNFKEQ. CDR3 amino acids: CASSQEGGVGETQYF. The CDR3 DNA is TGTGCCAGCAGCCAAGAGGGGGGAGTGGGGGAGACCCAGTACTTC.

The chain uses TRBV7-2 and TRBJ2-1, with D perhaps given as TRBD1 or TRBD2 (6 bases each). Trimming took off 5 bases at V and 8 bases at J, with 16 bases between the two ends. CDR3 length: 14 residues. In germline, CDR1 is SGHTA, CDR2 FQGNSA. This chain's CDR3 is CASSPDGGPYEQFF. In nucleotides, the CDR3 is TGTGCCAGCAGCCCTGATGGGGGGCCATATGAGCAGTTCTTC.

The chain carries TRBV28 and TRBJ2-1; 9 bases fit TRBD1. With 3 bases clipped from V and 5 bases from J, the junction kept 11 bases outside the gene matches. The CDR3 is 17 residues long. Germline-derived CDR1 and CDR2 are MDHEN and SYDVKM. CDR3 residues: CASSFISGTGSNNEQFF. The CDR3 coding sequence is TGTGCCAGCAGTTTCATCTCCGGGACAGGGTCGAACAATGAGCAGTTCTTC.

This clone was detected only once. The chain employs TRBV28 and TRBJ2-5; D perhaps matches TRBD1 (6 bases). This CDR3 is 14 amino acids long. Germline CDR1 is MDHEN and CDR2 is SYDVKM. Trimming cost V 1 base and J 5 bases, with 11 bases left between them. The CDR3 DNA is TGTGCCAGCAGTTTATTGTGGGGGCAGGAGACCCAGTACTTC. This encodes CASSLLWGQETQYF. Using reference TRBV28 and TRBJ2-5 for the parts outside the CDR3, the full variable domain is DVKVTQSSRYLVKRTGEKVFLECVQDMDHENMFWYRQDPGLGLRLIYFSYDVKMKEKGDIPEGYSVSREKKERFSLILESASTNQTSMYLCASSLLWGQETQYFGPGTRLLVL.

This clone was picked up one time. CDR3 sequence reads: CASSLPGQDTQYF. The CDR3 DNA reads TGTGCCAGCAGCCTCCCAGGCCAGGATACGCAGTATTTT. The rearrangement links TRBV11-3 to TRBJ2-3; D is unresolved. Germline V lookup: CDR1 SGHNT, CDR2 YENEEA. The CDR3 covers 13 residues. Trimming removed 5 bases from V and 6 bases from J, with 12 bases in between.